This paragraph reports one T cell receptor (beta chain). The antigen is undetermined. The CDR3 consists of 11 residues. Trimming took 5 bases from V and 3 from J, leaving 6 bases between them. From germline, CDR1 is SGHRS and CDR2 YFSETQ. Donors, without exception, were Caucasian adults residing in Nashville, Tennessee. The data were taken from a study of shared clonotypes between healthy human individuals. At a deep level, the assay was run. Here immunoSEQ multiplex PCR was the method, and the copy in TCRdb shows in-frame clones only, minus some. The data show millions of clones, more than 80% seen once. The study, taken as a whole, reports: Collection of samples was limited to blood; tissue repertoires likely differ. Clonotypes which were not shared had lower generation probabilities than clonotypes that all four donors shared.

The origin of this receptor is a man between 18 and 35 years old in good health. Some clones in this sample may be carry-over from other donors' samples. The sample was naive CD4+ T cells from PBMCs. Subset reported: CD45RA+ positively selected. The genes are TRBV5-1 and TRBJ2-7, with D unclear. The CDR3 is CASRQNYEQYF. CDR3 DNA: TGCGCCAGCAGACAGAACTACGAGCAGTACTTC. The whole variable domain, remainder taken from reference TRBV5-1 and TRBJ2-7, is KAGVTQTPRYLIKTRGQQVTLSCSPISGHRSVSWYQQTPGQGLQFLFEYFSETQRNKGNFPGRFSGRQFSNSRSEMNVSTLELGDSALYLCASRQNYEQYFGPGTRLTVT.